This record covers a single T cell receptor (beta chain). As originally analysed: Amplification of reference gene primers provided the estimated nucleated cell counts. Some clones are missing from TCRdb's copy, which holds only in-frame ones; the method was immunoSEQ multiplex PCR. The D gene and trimming were derived from the DNA, and the V and J assignments and clone size from that table. The sample lists fewer than 110,000 clones, approximately 88% occurring once. CDR1 is MGHDK and CDR2 is SYGVNS in the germline V gene. CDR3 size: 15 residues. Unmatched junction bases numbered 7, after V lost 6 bases and J lost 5 bases. This sample was taken from a study of blood T cell repertoires in COVID-19. Overall study: The United States, Italy and Spain provided the acute and convalescent COVID-19 samples. Sources were T cells, B-cell-depleted T cells, or PBMCs; the material itself was cDNA or gDNA.

The sample taken for sequencing was peripheral blood. V is TRBV25-1 and J is TRBJ1-6; 7 positions match TRBD1. The clonotype comes from a human donor in a cohort sampled during active COVID-19. Here the CDR3 reads CASRSDRANNSPLHF. The CDR3 DNA reads TGTGCCAGCAGAAGCGACAGGGCCAATAATTCACCCCTCCACTTT.